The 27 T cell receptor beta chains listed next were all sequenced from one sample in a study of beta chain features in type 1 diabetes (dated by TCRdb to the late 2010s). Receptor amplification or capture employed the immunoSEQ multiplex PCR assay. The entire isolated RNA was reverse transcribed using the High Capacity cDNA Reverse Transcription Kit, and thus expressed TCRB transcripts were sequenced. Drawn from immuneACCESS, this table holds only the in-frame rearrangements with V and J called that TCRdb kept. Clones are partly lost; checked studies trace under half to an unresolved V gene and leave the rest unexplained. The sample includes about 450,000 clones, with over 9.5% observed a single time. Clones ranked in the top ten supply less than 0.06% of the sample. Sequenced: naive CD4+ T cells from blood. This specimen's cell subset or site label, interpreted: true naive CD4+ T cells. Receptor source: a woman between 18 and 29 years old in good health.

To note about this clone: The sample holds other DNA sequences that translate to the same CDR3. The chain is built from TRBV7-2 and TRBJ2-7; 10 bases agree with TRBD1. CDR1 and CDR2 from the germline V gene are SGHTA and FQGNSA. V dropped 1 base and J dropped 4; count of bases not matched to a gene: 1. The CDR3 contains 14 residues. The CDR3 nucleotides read TGTGCCAGCAGCTTAGGACAGGGGGCTTACGAGCAGTACTTC. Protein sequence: CASSLGQGAYEQYF.

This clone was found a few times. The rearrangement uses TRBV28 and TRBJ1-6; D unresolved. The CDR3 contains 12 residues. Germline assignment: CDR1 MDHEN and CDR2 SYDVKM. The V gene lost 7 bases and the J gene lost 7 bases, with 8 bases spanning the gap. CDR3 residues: CASMELNSPLHF. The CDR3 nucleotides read TGTGCCAGCATGGAACTAAATTCACCCCTCCACTTT.

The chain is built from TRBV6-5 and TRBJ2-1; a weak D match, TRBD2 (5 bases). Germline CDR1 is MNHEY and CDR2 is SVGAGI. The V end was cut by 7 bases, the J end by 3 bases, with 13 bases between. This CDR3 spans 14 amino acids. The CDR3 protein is CASNRGQIYNEQFF. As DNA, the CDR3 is TGTGCCAGCAATAGAGGGCAGATCTACAATGAGCAGTTCTTC.

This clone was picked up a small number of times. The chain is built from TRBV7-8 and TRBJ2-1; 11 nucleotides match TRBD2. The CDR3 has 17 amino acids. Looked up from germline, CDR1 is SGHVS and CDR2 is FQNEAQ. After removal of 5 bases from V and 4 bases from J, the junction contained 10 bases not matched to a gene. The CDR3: CASSLKRLAGIYNEQFF. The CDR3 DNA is TGTGCCAGCAGCCTAAAACGACTAGCGGGGATATACAATGAGCAGTTCTTC.

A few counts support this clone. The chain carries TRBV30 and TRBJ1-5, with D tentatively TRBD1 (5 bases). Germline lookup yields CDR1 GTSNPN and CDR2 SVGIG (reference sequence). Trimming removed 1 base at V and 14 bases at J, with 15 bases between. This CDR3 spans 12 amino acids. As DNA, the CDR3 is TGTGCCTGGAGTGCATCCGGGACGGTAAAGCATTTT. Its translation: CAWSASGTVKHF.

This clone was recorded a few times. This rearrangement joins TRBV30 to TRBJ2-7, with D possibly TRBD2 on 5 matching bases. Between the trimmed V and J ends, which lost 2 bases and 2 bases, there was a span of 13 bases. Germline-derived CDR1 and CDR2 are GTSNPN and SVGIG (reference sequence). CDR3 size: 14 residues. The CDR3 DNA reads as TGTGCCTGGAGTTTTGGAGGCAGAGCCTACGAGCAGTACTTC. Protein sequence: CAWSFGGRAYEQYF.

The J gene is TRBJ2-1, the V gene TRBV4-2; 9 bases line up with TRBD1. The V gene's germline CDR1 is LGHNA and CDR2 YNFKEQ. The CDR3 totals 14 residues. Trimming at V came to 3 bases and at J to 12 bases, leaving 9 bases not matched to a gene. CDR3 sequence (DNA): TGTGCCAGCAGCCACGAGGGTAACAGGGGGCCGCAGTTCTTC. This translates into CASSHEGNRGPQFF.

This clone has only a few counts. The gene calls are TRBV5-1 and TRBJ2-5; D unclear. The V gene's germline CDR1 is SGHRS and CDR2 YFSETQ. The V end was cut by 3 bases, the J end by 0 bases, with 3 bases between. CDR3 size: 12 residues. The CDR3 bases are TGCGCCAGCAGCTGGGACCAAGAGACCCAGTACTTC. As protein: CASSWDQETQYF.

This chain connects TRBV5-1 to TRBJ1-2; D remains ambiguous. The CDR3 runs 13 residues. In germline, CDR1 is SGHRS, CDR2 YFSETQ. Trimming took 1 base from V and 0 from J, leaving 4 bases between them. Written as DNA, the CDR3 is TGCGCCAGCAGCTTGTCTGCTAACTATGGCTACACCTTC. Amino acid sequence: CASSLSANYGYTF.

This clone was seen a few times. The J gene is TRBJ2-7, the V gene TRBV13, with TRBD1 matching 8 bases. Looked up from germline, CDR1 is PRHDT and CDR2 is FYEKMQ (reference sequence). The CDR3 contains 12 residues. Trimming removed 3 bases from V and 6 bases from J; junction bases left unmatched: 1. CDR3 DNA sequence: TGTGCCAGCAGCTTCGGACAGGGCGAGCAGTACGTC. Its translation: CASSFGQGEQYV.

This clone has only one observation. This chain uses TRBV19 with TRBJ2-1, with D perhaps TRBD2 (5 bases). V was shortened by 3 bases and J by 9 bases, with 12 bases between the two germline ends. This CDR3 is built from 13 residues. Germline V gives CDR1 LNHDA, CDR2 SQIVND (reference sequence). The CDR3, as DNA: TGTGCCAGTAGTATTTTTCGGGATGGTGAGCAGTTCTTC. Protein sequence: CASSIFRDGEQFF.

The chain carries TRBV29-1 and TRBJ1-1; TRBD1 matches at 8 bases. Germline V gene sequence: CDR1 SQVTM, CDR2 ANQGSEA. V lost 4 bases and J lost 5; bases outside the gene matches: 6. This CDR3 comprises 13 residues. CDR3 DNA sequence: TGCAGCGTTGCGAAAAACAGGGGGACTGAAGCTTTCTTT. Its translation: CSVAKNRGTEAFF.

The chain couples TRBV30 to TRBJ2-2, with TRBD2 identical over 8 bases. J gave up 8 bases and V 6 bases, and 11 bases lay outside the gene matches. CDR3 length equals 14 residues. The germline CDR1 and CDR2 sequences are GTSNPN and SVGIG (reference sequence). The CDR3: CACLPGRAAGELFF. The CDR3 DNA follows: TGTGCCTGTTTACCCGGGAGGGCCGCTGGGGAGCTGTTTTTT. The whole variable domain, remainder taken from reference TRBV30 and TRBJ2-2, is SQTIHQWPATLVQPVGSPLSLECTVEGTSNPNLYWYRQAAGRGLQLLFYSVGIGQISSEVPQNLSASRPQDRQFILSSKKLLLSDSGFYLCACLPGRAAGELFFGEGSRLTVL.

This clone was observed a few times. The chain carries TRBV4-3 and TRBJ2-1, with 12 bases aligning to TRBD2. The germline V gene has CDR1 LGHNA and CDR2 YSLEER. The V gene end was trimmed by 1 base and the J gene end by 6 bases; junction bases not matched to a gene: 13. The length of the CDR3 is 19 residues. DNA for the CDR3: TGCGCCAGCAGCCAAGTTACCCACCTGACTAGCGGGAGACCCAATGAGCAGTTCTTC. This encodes CASSQVTHLTSGRPNEQFF.

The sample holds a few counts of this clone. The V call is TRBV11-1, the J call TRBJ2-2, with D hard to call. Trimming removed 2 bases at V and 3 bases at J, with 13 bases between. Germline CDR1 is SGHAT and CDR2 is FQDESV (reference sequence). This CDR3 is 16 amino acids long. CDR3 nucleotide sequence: TGTGCCAGCAGCTTATCAACTGCAATCCACACCGGGGAGCTGTTTTTT. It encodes CASSLSTAIHTGELFF.

CDR3 residues: CSAEGGPGAAYYNEQFF. The CDR3 bases are TGCAGCGCCGAGGGAGGGCCGGGGGCCGCGTACTACAATGAGCAGTTCTTC. V gene TRBV29-1 combines with J gene TRBJ2-1; possibly TRBD2 for D (7 bases). The length of the CDR3 is 17 residues. Looked up from germline, CDR1 is SQVTM and CDR2 is ANQGSEA. Trimming took 7 bases from V and 3 from J, leaving 25 bases between them.

CDR3 nucleotides: TGTGCCAGCAGTTCCGGGCAGGCACTTTACCAAGAGACCCAGTACTTC. Its translation is CASSSGQALYQETQYF. V gene TRBV28 combines with J gene TRBJ2-5; D call uncertain. V shed 4 bases and J shed 0 bases, with 15 bases lying between them. Looked up from germline, CDR1 is MDHEN and CDR2 is SYDVKM. The CDR3 extends over 16 amino acids.

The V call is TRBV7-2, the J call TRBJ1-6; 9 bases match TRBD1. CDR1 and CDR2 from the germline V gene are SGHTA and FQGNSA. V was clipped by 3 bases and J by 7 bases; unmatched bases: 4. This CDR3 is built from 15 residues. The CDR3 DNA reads TGTGCCAGCAGCTTGGGACAGGGACCAAATTCACCCCTCCACTTT. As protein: CASSLGQGPNSPLHF. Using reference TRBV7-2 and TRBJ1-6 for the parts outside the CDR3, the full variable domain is GAGVSQSPSNKVTEKGKDVELRCDPISGHTALYWYRQSLGQGLEFLIYFQGNSAPDKSGLPSDRFSAERTGGSVSTLTIQRTQQEDSAVYLCASSLGQGPNSPLHFGNGTRLTVT.

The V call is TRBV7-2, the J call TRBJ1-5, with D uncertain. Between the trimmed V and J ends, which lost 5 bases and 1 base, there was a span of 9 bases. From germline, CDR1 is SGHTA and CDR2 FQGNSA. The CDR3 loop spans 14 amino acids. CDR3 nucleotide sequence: TGTGCCAGCAGCCGCCCCGGGAGCAATCAGCCCCAGCATTTT. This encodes CASSRPGSNQPQHF. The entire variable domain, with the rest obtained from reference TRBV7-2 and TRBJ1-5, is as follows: GAGVSQSPSNKVTEKGKDVELRCDPISGHTALYWYRQSLGQGLEFLIYFQGNSAPDKSGLPSDRFSAERTGGSVSTLTIQRTQQEDSAVYLCASSRPGSNQPQHFGDGTRLSIL.

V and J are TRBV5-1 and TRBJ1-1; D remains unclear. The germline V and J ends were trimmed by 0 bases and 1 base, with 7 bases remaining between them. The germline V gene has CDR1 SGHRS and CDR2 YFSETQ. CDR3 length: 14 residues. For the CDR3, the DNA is TGCGCCAGCAGCTTGGGGAATCCGAACACTGAAGCTTTCTTT. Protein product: CASSLGNPNTEAFF. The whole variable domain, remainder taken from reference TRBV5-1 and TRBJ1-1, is KAGVTQTPRYLIKTRGQQVTLSCSPISGHRSVSWYQQTPGQGLQFLFEYFSETQRNKGNFPGRFSGRQFSNSRSEMNVSTLELGDSALYLCASSLGNPNTEAFFGQGTRLTVV.

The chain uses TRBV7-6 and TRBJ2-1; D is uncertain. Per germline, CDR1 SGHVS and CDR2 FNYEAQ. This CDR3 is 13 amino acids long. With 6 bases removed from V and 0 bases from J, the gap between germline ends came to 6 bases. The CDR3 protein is CASRPYSYNEQFF. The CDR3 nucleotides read TGTGCCAGCAGACCGTACTCCTACAATGAGCAGTTCTTC.

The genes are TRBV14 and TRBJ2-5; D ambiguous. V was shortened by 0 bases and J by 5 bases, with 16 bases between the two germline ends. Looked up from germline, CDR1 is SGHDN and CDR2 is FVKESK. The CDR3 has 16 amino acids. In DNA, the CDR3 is TGTGCCAGCAGCCAAGAACGGGCCTCGGGTCTCGAGACCCAGTACTTC. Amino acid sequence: CASSQERASGLETQYF.

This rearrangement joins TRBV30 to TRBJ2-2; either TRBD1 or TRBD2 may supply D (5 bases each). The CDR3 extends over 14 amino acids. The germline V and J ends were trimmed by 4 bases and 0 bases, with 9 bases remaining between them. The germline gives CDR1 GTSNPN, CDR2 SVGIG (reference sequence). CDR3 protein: CAWTGGSNTGELFF. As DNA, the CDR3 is TGTGCCTGGACTGGGGGTTCGAACACCGGGGAGCTGTTTTTT. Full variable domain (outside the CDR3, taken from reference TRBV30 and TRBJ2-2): SQTIHQWPATLVQPVGSPLSLECTVEGTSNPNLYWYRQAAGRGLQLLFYSVGIGQISSEVPQNLSASRPQDRQFILSSKKLLLSDSGFYLCAWTGGSNTGELFFGEGSRLTVL.

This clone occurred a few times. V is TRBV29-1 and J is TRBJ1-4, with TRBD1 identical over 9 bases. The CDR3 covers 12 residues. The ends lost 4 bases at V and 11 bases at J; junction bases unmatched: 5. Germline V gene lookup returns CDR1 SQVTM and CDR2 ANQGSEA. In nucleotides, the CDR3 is TGCAGCGTTGGCCGACAGGGGGAGAAACTGTTTTTT. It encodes CSVGRQGEKLFF.

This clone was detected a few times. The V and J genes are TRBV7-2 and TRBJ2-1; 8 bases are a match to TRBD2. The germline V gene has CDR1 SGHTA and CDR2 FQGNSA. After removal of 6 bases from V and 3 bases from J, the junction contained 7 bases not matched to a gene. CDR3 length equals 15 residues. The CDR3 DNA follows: TGTGCCAGCAGTCCCAGCGGGAGTGTCTACAATGAGCAGTTCTTC. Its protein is CASSPSGSVYNEQFF.

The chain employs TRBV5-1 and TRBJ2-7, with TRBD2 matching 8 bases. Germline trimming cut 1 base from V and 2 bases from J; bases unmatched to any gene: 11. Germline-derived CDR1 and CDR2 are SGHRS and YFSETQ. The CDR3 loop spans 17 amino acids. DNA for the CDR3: TGCGCCAGCAGCTTGCAATCAACTAGCGGACCTACCTACGAGCAGTACTTC. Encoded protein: CASSLQSTSGPTYEQYF.

This CDR3 reads CGAGLASEQYF. The CDR3 DNA reads as TGCGGGGCGGGACTAGCGTCCGAGCAGTACTTC. J is TRBJ2-7 and V is TRBV20-1; 10 bases are a match to TRBD2. Germline-derived CDR1 and CDR2 are DFQATT and SNEGSKA (reference sequence). This CDR3 has 11 residues.